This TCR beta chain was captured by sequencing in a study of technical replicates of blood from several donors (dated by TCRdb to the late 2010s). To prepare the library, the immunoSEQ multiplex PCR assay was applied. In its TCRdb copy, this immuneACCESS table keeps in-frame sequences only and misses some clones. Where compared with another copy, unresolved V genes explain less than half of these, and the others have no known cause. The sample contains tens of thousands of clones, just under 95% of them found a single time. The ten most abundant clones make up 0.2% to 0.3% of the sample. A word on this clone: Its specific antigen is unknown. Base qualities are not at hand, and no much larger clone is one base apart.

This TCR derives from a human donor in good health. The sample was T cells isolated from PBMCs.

The CDR3 has the sequence CASSESGVGNQPQHF. The DNA is as follows: TGCGCCAGCAGTGAGTCAGGGGTCGGGAATCAGCCCCAGCATTTT. Here the chain combines TRBV10-2 and TRBJ1-5; the D segment could be TRBD1, given 5 matching bases. Via the germline V gene, CDR1 is WSHSY and CDR2 SAAADI. The CDR3, from cysteine to phenylalanine, totals 15 residues. Only the CDR3 DNA stays, 45 bases, in frame from base 1. V drops 0 bases and J drops 4 bases, leaving 10 bases in between.